This T cell receptor (beta chain) was identified in a study of cytomegalovirus exposure and HLA in healthy donors. The CDR3 has 14 amino acids. The germline gives CDR1 SGHAT, CDR2 FQNNGV. Deletions cut 1 base from V and 3 bases from J, with 9 bases between. This PCR relied on a set of 60 Vbeta primers and 13 Jbeta primers. Data came from immunoSEQ multiplex PCR; TCRdb stores just in-frame clones and leaves some out. Among over 150,000 clones listed, roughly 80% were seen once. The chain carries TRBV11-2 and TRBJ2-5; no definite D call. The sample was PBMCs. This sequence originates from a woman in her forties or fifties in good health and CMV-seronegative. In nucleotides, the CDR3 is TGTGCCAGCAGCTTAGTTCAGAAAGAAGAGACCCAGTACTTC. Amino acid sequence: CASSLVQKEETQYF.